One sample yielded the 5 T cell receptor beta chains listed below, sequenced in a study of shared clonotypes between healthy human individuals. Sequencing used immunoSEQ multiplex PCR; TCRdb keeps in-frame clones, though not all of them. Counted here are under 2.5 million clones, roughly 92% occurring once; the ten biggest clones make up approximately 0.41%. The specimen sequenced was naive CD4+ T cells from PBMCs. The sample's subset: CD45RA+ positively selected. The receptors shown here come from a man aged 18-30 years in good health. Some clones in this sample may be carry-over from other donors' samples.

The chain recombines TRBV18 with TRBJ2-2, with unresolved D. The CDR3 sequence is 16 residues long. CDR1 KGHSH and CDR2 LQKENI come from the germline V gene. The V end lost 3 bases, the J end lost 1 base, and 12 bases lay between the germline ends. The CDR3 DNA reads as TGTGCCAGCTCACCCCGCCTCGTGGTGAACACCGGGGAGCTGTTTTTT. This encodes CASSPRLVVNTGELFF. The full variable domain, rest sourced from reference TRBV18 and TRBJ2-2, is NAGVMQNPRHLVRRRGQEARLRCSPMKGHSHVYWYRQLPEEGLKFMVYLQKENIIDESGMPKERFSAEFPKEGPSILRIQQVVRGDSAAYFCASSPRLVVNTGELFFGEGSRLTVL.

CDR3 DNA: TGTGCCACCAGCAGGCAGAACTATGGCTACACCTTC. It codes for CATSRQNYGYTF. The chain links TRBV19 to TRBJ1-2; D gene unclear. Trimming left V 10 bases short and J 2 bases short, with 11 bases between. This CDR3 is built from 12 residues. The germline CDR1 and CDR2 sequences are LNHDA and SQIVND (reference sequence).

The J gene is TRBJ2-7, the V gene TRBV2; maybe TRBD1 (6 bases). Deletions cut 5 bases from V and 1 base from J, with 12 bases between. The CDR3 consists of 14 residues. Germline V gene lookup returns CDR1 SNHLY and CDR2 FYNNEI. This CDR3 reads CASSTRRGSYEQYF. The DNA of the CDR3 is TGTGCCAGCAGTACCCGCAGGGGTTCCTACGAGCAGTACTTC.

On this clone: This sample includes further DNA sequences coding for the same CDR3. The chain carries TRBV7-2 and TRBJ2-3, with TRBD1 identical over 7 bases. CDR3 size: 14 residues. With 5 bases clipped from V and 1 base from J, the junction kept 3 bases outside the gene matches. In germline, CDR1 is SGHTA, CDR2 FQGNSA. CDR3 in DNA: TGTGCCAGCAGCCGGGACAGAGGCACAGATACGCAGTATTTT. It yields the protein CASSRDRGTDTQYF.

The table lists this clone with a count of one. This chain joins TRBV28 and TRBJ2-7, with a tentative D call TRBD1 (5 bases). V dropped 4 bases and J dropped 3 bases, with 13 bases sitting between them. Germline V gene sequence: CDR1 MDHEN, CDR2 SYDVKM. The CDR3 is 14 amino acids. The CDR3 DNA reads as TGTGCCAGCAGTTCAACTACACAGGTCTACGAGCAGTACTTC. Translation: CASSSTTQVYEQYF.